The entry below gives a single T cell receptor (beta chain) sequence along with its context. This specimen belongs to a study of early T cells in non-severe SARS-CoV-2 infection. Unique molecular identifiers were attached to individual cDNA molecules. MiXCR, applied by TCRdb to the 5' RACE reads, yields one record per CDR3 protein. The top ten hold roughly 7.3% of the sample, which has under 85,000 distinct CDR3 sequences, 5% seen once. CDR3 length equals 13 residues. V was trimmed by 1 base and J by 2 bases, leaving 6 bases between them. Germline-derived CDR1 and CDR2 are SGHDT and YYEEEE. This sample comprised whole blood, obtained at baseline. The origin of this receptor is an adult who was a healthcare worker with PCR-confirmed SARS-CoV-2 infection or an uninfected control (not recorded which). The rearrangement joins TRBV5-6 to TRBJ1-1; D gene uncertain. DNA of the CDR3: TGTGCCAGCAGCTTGCTAGAAAACACTGAAGCTTTCTTT. Translated, it gives CASSLLENTEAFF. Supplemented by reference TRBV5-6 and TRBJ1-1, the full variable domain reads DAGVTQSPTHLIKTRGQQVTLRCSPKSGHDTVSWYQQALGQGPQFIFQYYEEEERQRGNFPDRFSGHQFPNYSSELNVNALLLGDSALYLCASSLLENTEAFFGQGTRLTVV.